These 22 T cell receptor beta chains share one sample of origin, sequenced in a study of blood T cell repertoires in COVID-19. Method: immunoSEQ multiplex PCR; TCRdb's copy keeps in-frame clones and lacks some. This table holds 350,000 to 450,000 clones, around nine tenths found once. Sequencing was done on a sample of PBMCs or T cells enriched from blood (not recorded which). The receptors originated from a woman between 18 and 30 years old who had been exposed to COVID-19.

V gene TRBV2 combines with J gene TRBJ2-1; 12 bases line up with TRBD2. CDR3 length equals 19 residues. The germline V gene encodes CDR1 SNHLY and CDR2 FYNNEI. CDR3 bases: TGTGCTCAAGCAGTGCTAGGGGGAGTGACTAGCGGGAGCCTCGATGAGCAGTTCTTC. It codes for CAQAVLGGVTSGSLDEQFF.

V and J are TRBV6-5 and TRBJ1-4; D unclear. From germline, CDR1 is MNHEY and CDR2 SVGAGI. Between the trimmed V and J ends, which lost 2 bases and 1 base, there was a span of 11 bases. The CDR3 contains 16 residues. CDR3 in amino acids: CASSYLPGGTNEKLFF. The CDR3 DNA follows: TGTGCCAGCAGTTACCTCCCGGGAGGAACTAATGAAAAACTGTTTTTT.

The rearrangement links TRBV6-5 to TRBJ2-7; 10 bases match TRBD1. The CDR3 sequence is 15 residues long. Germline assignment: CDR1 MNHEY and CDR2 SVGAGI. J gave up 2 bases and V 2 bases, and 3 bases lay outside the gene matches. The CDR3: CASSYRDRGPYEQYF. The CDR3 DNA is TGTGCCAGCAGTTACAGGGACAGGGGACCCTACGAGCAGTACTTC.

The chain has TRBV11-2 and TRBJ2-1, with 12 bases fitting TRBD2. The CDR3 is made up of 14 amino acids. Germline trimming cut 7 bases from V and 5 bases from J; bases unmatched to any gene: 3. Germline CDR1 is SGHAT and CDR2 is FQNNGV. This CDR3 is CASKGLAGNNEQFF. The CDR3 nucleotides are TGTGCCAGCAAAGGACTAGCGGGAAACAATGAGCAGTTCTTC.

This clone showed up just once. The gene calls are TRBV10-1 and TRBJ2-2; 9 positions agree with TRBD2. Trimming took 8 bases from V and 2 from J; bases not matched to a gene: 6. This CDR3 has 15 amino acids. Looked up from germline, CDR1 is WNHNN and CDR2 is SYGVQD (reference sequence). Here the CDR3 DNA reads TGCGCCAGCGGGAGTCTAGCGGGAAACACCGGGGAGCTGTTTTTT. Translated: CASGSLAGNTGELFF.

The chain uses TRBV4-1 and TRBJ1-1; maybe TRBD1 (6 bases). Germline-derived CDR1 and CDR2 are MGHRA and YSYEKL. This CDR3 is built from 13 residues. Trimming stripped 7 bases from V and 0 bases from J, with 9 bases between. The CDR3 loop is CASNGGLNTEAFF. The CDR3 DNA reads TGCGCCAGCAATGGGGGCTTGAACACTGAAGCTTTCTTT.

The V and J genes are TRBV6-1 and TRBJ1-2, with 11 bases fitting TRBD1. The V segment lost 4 bases and the J segment 5 bases; nucleotides outside the gene matches: 0. The CDR3 has 13 amino acids. In germline, CDR1 is MNHNS, CDR2 SASEGT. Here the CDR3 DNA reads TGTGCCAGCAGTGGGGACAGGGGGTATGGCTACACCTTC. Residues: CASSGDRGYGYTF.

The chain has TRBV7-9 and TRBJ2-5; 9 nucleotides match TRBD2. Germline assignment: CDR1 SEHNR and CDR2 FQNEAQ (reference sequence). V was clipped by 5 bases and J by 1 base; unmatched bases: 2. The CDR3 consists of 14 residues. Here the CDR3 reads CASSSGGLQETQYF. CDR3 nucleotide sequence: TGTGCCAGCAGCAGCGGGGGGCTCCAAGAGACCCAGTACTTC. Looking up the rest from reference TRBV7-9 and TRBJ2-5 gives the full variable domain: DTGVSQNPRHKITKRGQNVTFRCDPISEHNRLYWYRQTLGQGPEFLTYFQNEAQLEKSRLLSDRFSAERPKGSFSTLEIQRTEQGDSAMYLCASSSGGLQETQYFGPGTRLLVL.

This sequence joins TRBV5-6 and TRBJ2-2; D not resolved. Germline assignment: CDR1 SGHDT and CDR2 YYEEEE. The CDR3 is 14 amino acids. Deletions cut 2 bases from V and 0 bases from J, with 5 bases between. The CDR3 sequence is CASSFRSNTGELFF. Written as DNA, the CDR3 is TGTGCCAGCAGCTTTAGATCGAACACCGGGGAGCTGTTTTTT.

V is TRBV9 and J is TRBJ2-5; 7 bases match TRBD1. Germline-derived CDR1 and CDR2 are SGDLS and YYNGEE. CDR3 length: 14 residues. Losses at the gene ends were 3 bases for V and 5 bases for J; bases not matched to a gene: 7. CDR3 coding DNA: TGTGCCAGCAGCGGACAGGGAACGGTGGAGACCCAGTACTTC. Its translation is CASSGQGTVETQYF.

The chain combines TRBV10-3 with TRBJ1-1, with D perhaps TRBD1 (6 bases). The V gene's germline CDR1 is ENHRY and CDR2 SYGVKD. V was pared by 10 bases and J by 3 bases, with 18 bases between. There are 14 residues in the CDR3. CDR3 residues: CASLEGGADTEAFF. The CDR3 nucleotides read TGTGCCAGCCTGGAAGGGGGGGCGGACACTGAAGCTTTCTTT.

V and J are TRBV10-2 and TRBJ2-2, with 9 bases matching TRBD2. V shed 7 bases and J 6 bases; nucleotides not matched to a gene: 12. Germline CDR1 is WSHSY and CDR2 is SAAADI. There are 16 residues in the CDR3. Here the CDR3 reads CASKASGKGSAGELFF. CDR3 coding DNA: TGCGCCAGCAAGGCTAGCGGGAAGGGTTCAGCCGGGGAGCTGTTTTTT.

Worth noting for this clone: At one boundary the junction diverges from the germline segment, which might be a read error. V is TRBV11-3 and J is TRBJ2-1; perhaps TRBD1 as D (5 bases). The V gene's germline CDR1 is SGHNT and CDR2 YENEEA. The CDR3 extends over 14 amino acids. The CDR3 coding sequence is TGTGCCAGCAGCCCCCCGCAGGGTCTCAATCAGCAGTTCTTC. Amino acids: CASSPPQGLNQQFF.

This clone was counted once. V gene TRBV7-8 combines with J gene TRBJ2-7, with TRBD2 matching 9 bases. Germline trimming cut 5 bases from V and 3 bases from J; bases unmatched to any gene: 8. There are 15 residues in the CDR3. Germline V gene lookup returns CDR1 SGHVS and CDR2 FQNEAQ. The CDR3 sequence: CASSRAGGVGYEQYF. CDR3 in DNA: TGTGCCAGCAGCCGAGCGGGAGGAGTGGGCTACGAGCAGTACTTC.

CDR3 protein: CASSLKNGGGYTF. CDR3 nucleotide sequence: TGTGCCAGCAGCTTAAAGAACGGGGGGGGCTACACCTTC. The chain carries TRBV11-3 and TRBJ1-2, with D possibly matching TRBD1 (5 bases). Germline V gives CDR1 SGHNT, CDR2 YENEEA. V was pared by 2 bases and J by 8 bases, with 12 bases between. This CDR3 is built from 13 residues. The complete variable domain, with remaining parts taken from reference TRBV11-3 and TRBJ1-2, reads EAGVVQSPRYKIIEKKQPVAFWCNPISGHNTLYWYLQNLGQGPELLIRYENEEAVDDSQLPKDRFSAERLKGVDSTLKIQPAELGDSAVYLCASSLKNGGGYTFGSGTRLTVV.

Note on this clone: Additional DNA sequences in this sample encode the identical CDR3. DNA for the CDR3: TGTGCCAGTAGTTTCGGACAGGGGTACGAGCAGTACTTC. Amino acid sequence: CASSFGQGYEQYF. The rearrangement joins TRBV19 to TRBJ2-7, with TRBD1 matching over 9 bases. The germline V gene encodes CDR1 LNHDA and CDR2 SQIVND (reference sequence). V dropped 5 bases and J dropped 4; count of bases not matched to a gene: 3. The CDR3 covers 13 residues.

The CDR3 region is CASGSGTGAGANVLTF. The CDR3 nucleotides read TGCGCCAGCGGATCGGGTACAGGGGCTGGGGCCAACGTCCTGACTTTC. This chain joins TRBV5-1 and TRBJ2-6, with TRBD1 matching over 7 bases. Germline assignment: CDR1 SGHRS and CDR2 YFSETQ. This CDR3 has 16 residues. V shed 7 bases and J 2 bases; nucleotides not matched to a gene: 9. Filled out from reference TRBV5-1 and TRBJ2-6, the complete variable domain reads KAGVTQTPRYLIKTRGQQVTLSCSPISGHRSVSWYQQTPGQGLQFLFEYFSETQRNKGNFPGRFSGRQFSNSRSEMNVSTLELGDSALYLCASGSGTGAGANVLTFGAGSRLTVL.

Only one count was recorded for this clone. The V call is TRBV11-2, the J call TRBJ2-3; D call uncertain. The V gene lost 4 bases and the J gene lost 6 bases, with 8 bases spanning the gap. Germline CDR1 reads SGHAT; CDR2 reads FQNNGV. The length of the CDR3 is 12 residues. The CDR3 DNA reads as TGTGCCAGCAGCTCGCGAGGCGATACGCAGTATTTT. Its translation: CASSSRGDTQYF.

Turning to this clone: A read error may account for a junction end that differs from germline. The V call is TRBV4-1, the J call TRBJ1-3; D may be TRBD1 (6 bases). Germline V gene data show CDR1 as MGHRA and CDR2 as YSYEKL. This CDR3 spans 14 amino acids. The CDR3 sequence is CASSQGGGRNTIYF. DNA for the CDR3: TGCGCCAGCAGTCAAGGGGGAGGGAGGAACACCATATATTTT.

The V call is TRBV5-1, the J call TRBJ2-7; 8 nucleotides align to TRBD1. Trimming removed 4 bases from V and 2 bases from J; junction bases left unmatched: 5. Germline lookup yields CDR1 SGHRS and CDR2 YFSETQ. CDR3 size: 14 residues. DNA of the CDR3: TGCGCCAGCAGCCAACGACAGGGGCCCTACGAGCAGTACTTC. Translated, it gives CASSQRQGPYEQYF. Full variable domain (rest looked up from reference TRBV5-1 and TRBJ2-7): KAGVTQTPRYLIKTRGQQVTLSCSPISGHRSVSWYQQTPGQGLQFLFEYFSETQRNKGNFPGRFSGRQFSNSRSEMNVSTLELGDSALYLCASSQRQGPYEQYFGPGTRLTVT.

The CDR3 reads CATSDLPGGVVPHEQYF. CDR3 nucleotides: TGTGCCACCAGTGATTTGCCTGGAGGGGTCGTCCCCCACGAGCAGTACTTC. The chain uses TRBV24-1 and TRBJ2-7; possibly TRBD2 for D (6 bases). The length of the CDR3 is 17 residues. V dropped 0 bases and J dropped 5 bases, with 19 bases sitting between them. The germline CDR1 and CDR2 sequences are KGHDR and SFDVKD.

A single count supports this clone. The rearrangement links TRBV15 to TRBJ2-2; D unresolved. Germline V CDR1 and CDR2: LNHNV, YYDKDF (reference sequence). The CDR3 has 14 residues. The V gene lost 1 base and the J gene lost 0 bases, with 3 bases spanning the gap. The CDR3 is CATSRVTNTGELFF. CDR3 coding DNA: TGTGCCACCAGCAGAGTCACGAACACCGGGGAGCTGTTTTTT.